One sample yielded the 17 T cell receptor beta chains listed below, sequenced in a study of blood T cells in healthy people across ages (dated by TCRdb to the mid-2010s). Preparation of the library involved 5' RACE. Sequencing took place on an Illumina HiSeq 2500. A second PCR of about 6 to 11 cycles was performed with a sample-barcoded 5' primer and a J-beta primer mix. Through fastp at Q25 and MiXCR, TCRdb rebuilt clones from the public reads, retaining in-frame beta chains. CDR3 protein duplicates are merged, each entry listing the most common genes and DNA. The sample table lists 850,000 or so distinct CDR3 sequences, roughly 26% of them with a count of one. 15% to 20% of the sample comes from the top ten. Sequencing was done on a sample of blood. Every receptor here comes from an elderly woman in good health.

At least ten counts were recorded for this clonotype. The CDR3 reads CASSFGLAGPQETQYF. In nucleotides, the CDR3 is TGTGCCAGCAGCTTCGGACTAGCGGGGCCCCAAGAGACCCAGTACTTC. V usage is TRBV7-2 and J usage is TRBJ2-5, with 12 bases that match TRBD2. Germline V gives CDR1 SGHTA, CDR2 FQGNSA. The CDR3 spans 16 residues. J was trimmed by 1 base and V by 3 bases; bases with no gene match: 3.

This clonotype occurred a few times. The V gene is TRBV5-1, the J gene TRBJ2-1; D is perhaps TRBD2 (6 bases). Trimming took 2 bases from V and 7 from J, leaving 16 bases between them. The CDR3 sequence is 15 residues long. CDR1 and CDR2 (germline): SGHRS, YFSETQ. CDR3 DNA: TGCGCCAGCAGCTTCATGGAGGGGTCTGGGAATGAGCAGTTCTTC. Translated, it gives CASSFMEGSGNEQFF.

There are many counts of this clonotype. The chain has TRBV10-3 and TRBJ1-1; TRBD1 matches 9 bases. Germline V gene sequence: CDR1 ENHRY, CDR2 SYGVKD. Trimming cost V 4 bases and J 2 bases; bases outside gene matches: 8. This CDR3 contains 16 residues. The CDR3 DNA reads as TGTGCCATCAGTGGGAATCCGGGACAGGGTAACACTGAAGCTTTCTTT. This gives the protein CAISGNPGQGNTEAFF.

The V and J genes are TRBV7-9 and TRBJ2-7; the match to TRBD1 covers 9 bases. With 5 bases clipped from V and 5 bases from J, the junction kept 7 bases outside the gene matches. Germline assignment: CDR1 SEHNR and CDR2 FQNEAQ (reference sequence). The CDR3 totals 14 residues. Written as DNA, the CDR3 is TGTGCCAGCAGCACATGGACAGGGGCTGACGAGCAGTACTTC. It yields the protein CASSTWTGADEQYF.

Remarks on this clonotype: The junction does not match germline at one end; this may be a read error. The chain recombines TRBV6-5 with TRBJ2-5; TRBD2 matches at 7 bases. The CDR3 length is 14 residues. Germline V gives CDR1 MNHEY, CDR2 SVGAGI. CDR3 nucleotides: TGTGCCAGCAGTCAGCGGGGCATCCAAGGGACCCAGTACTTC. The encoded protein is CASSQRGIQGTQYF.

The rearrangement uses TRBV2 and TRBJ2-1; TRBD1 might be the D (6 bases). There are 13 residues in the CDR3. Trimming took 7 bases from V and 13 from J, leaving 20 bases between them. Per the germline V gene, CDR1 is SNHLY and CDR2 is FYNNEI. The CDR3 sequence is CASNYRVEETQFF. The DNA of the CDR3 is TGTGCCAGCAATTACAGGGTCGAAGAGACCCAGTTCTTC.

This clonotype was seen at least ten times. The rearrangement links TRBV7-2 to TRBJ2-4; possible D gene TRBD2, 7 bases. Germline-derived CDR1 and CDR2 are SGHTA and FQGNSA. This CDR3 comprises 17 residues. With 5 bases removed from V and 0 bases from J, the gap between germline ends came to 17 bases. CDR3 loop: CASSPGGGPLAKNIQYF. The CDR3 region has the DNA TGTGCCAGCAGCCCTGGGGGGGGGCCGCTAGCCAAAAACATTCAGTACTTC.

This clonotype has a count of ten or more. The chain uses TRBV7-2 and TRBJ2-3, with 9 nucleotides matching TRBD1. J gave up 4 bases and V 5 bases, and 1 base lay outside the gene matches. In germline, CDR1 is SGHTA, CDR2 FQGNSA. The CDR3 sequence is 13 residues long. CDR3 coding DNA: TGTGCCAGCAGCGGGACAGGGTCAGATACGCAGTATTTT. Translation gives CASSGTGSDTQYF.

This clonotype occurred a few times. The chain has TRBV6-6 and TRBJ1-2; D gene ambiguous. Germline V gene data show CDR1 as MNHNY and CDR2 as SVGAGI (reference sequence). V gave up 6 bases and J gave up 4 bases, with 12 bases separating them. The CDR3 is 13 amino acids. The CDR3, as DNA: TGTGCCAGCAGCACTTTTGAGAGCTATGGCTACACCTTC. Protein: CASSTFESYGYTF.

The V gene is TRBV3-1, the J gene TRBJ1-1; the D gene is possibly TRBD1 (5 bases). CDR3 length: 15 amino acids. CDR1 and CDR2 (germline): LGHDT, YNNKEL (reference sequence). V was trimmed by 7 bases and J by 1 base, leaving 16 bases between them. The CDR3 loop is CASISSGTGNTEAFF. Here the CDR3 DNA reads TGTGCCAGCATCTCCTCGGGTACAGGGAACACTGAAGCTTTCTTT.

This clonotype has a count of ten or more. This could be a read error, since a much larger clone is one nucleotide away. V and J are TRBV12-3 or TRBV12-4 and TRBJ2-7, with 9 positions matching TRBD2. J lost 7 bases, V lost 5 bases, and 6 bases had no gene match. The CDR3 has 13 residues. CDR3 amino acids: CASSGGGANEQYF. CDR3 bases: TGTGCCAGCAGTGGCGGGGGGGCTAATGAGCAGTACTTC.

This clonotype was recorded at least ten times. The chain combines TRBV9 with TRBJ1-2, with D possibly matching TRBD1 (6 bases). The V gene lost 4 bases and the J gene lost 8 bases, with 18 bases spanning the gap. Germline V gene data show CDR1 as SGDLS and CDR2 as YYNGEE. This CDR3 is 14 amino acids long. The chain's CDR3 is CASSSPGQGKGYTF. The CDR3 bases are TGTGCCAGCAGCTCTCCTGGCCAGGGGAAAGGCTACACCTTC.

This clonotype has more than one count but fewer than ten. The chain links TRBV29-1 to TRBJ1-5, with TRBD1 as a possible D gene (5 bases). Germline V lookup: CDR1 SQVTM, CDR2 ANQGSEA. The V gene lost 6 bases and the J gene lost 1 base, with 13 bases spanning the gap. The CDR3 consists of 14 residues. The CDR3 sequence is CSVAQGRSNQPQHF. The CDR3 coding sequence is TGCAGCGTAGCCCAGGGTAGGAGCAATCAGCCCCAGCATTTT.

Of note for this clonotype: It may be a read error: a sequence one base away is much more abundant. This chain links TRBV20-1 with TRBJ2-1; D is possibly TRBD1 (6 bases). The J call may be mistaken, given a closer DNA end match to TRBJ2-7. Germline V gives CDR1 DFQATT, CDR2 SNEGSKA (reference sequence). The CDR3 totals 15 residues. In DNA, the CDR3 is TGCAGTGCTCAACCGGCACAGGGCACCTACAATGAGCAGTACTTC. It translates to CSAQPAQGTYNEQYF.

This clonotype was seen ten or more times. V is TRBV9 and J is TRBJ2-1; 9 nucleotides match TRBD1. Losses at the gene ends were 4 bases for V and 8 bases for J; bases not matched to a gene: 16. Germline CDR1 reads SGDLS; CDR2 reads YYNGEE. The CDR3 runs to 17 residues. This chain's CDR3 is CASSSGGSGTGWDEQFF. CDR3 DNA: TGTGCCAGCAGCAGTGGGGGATCCGGGACAGGGTGGGATGAGCAGTTCTTC. Based on the CDR3 plus reference TRBV9 and TRBJ2-1, the full variable domain is DSGVTQTPKHLITATGQRVTLRCSPRSGDLSVYWYQQSLDQGLQFLIQYYNGEERAKGNILERFSAQQFPDLHSELNLSSLELGDSALYFCASSSGGSGTGWDEQFFGPGTRLTVL.

This clonotype was picked up many times. The chain employs TRBV7-9 and TRBJ2-5, with 10 bases fitting TRBD2. This CDR3 region has 17 residues. Per germline, CDR1 SEHNR and CDR2 FQNEAQ (reference sequence). J gave up 1 base and V 1 base, and 6 bases lay outside the gene matches. The CDR3 bases are TGTGCCAGCAGCTTAGGCTTAGCGGGGGGCACCCAAGAGACCCAGTACTTC. Amino acid sequence: CASSLGLAGGTQETQYF.

V gene TRBV20-1 combines with J gene TRBJ2-1; unclear D gene. Germline values: CDR1 DFQATT, CDR2 SNEGSKA (reference sequence). Deletions cut 1 base from V and 9 bases from J, with 16 bases between. The CDR3 has 14 residues. CDR3 sequence: CSARGPAGSGEQFF. CDR3 DNA: TGCAGTGCTAGAGGCCCAGCAGGTTCCGGTGAGCAGTTCTTC.